Listed below are T cell receptor beta chains from one sample, sequenced in a study of OX40 agonist ivuxolimab in advanced cancers. Clones were read by immunoSEQ multiplex PCR, and TCRdb kept only the in-frame ones, dropping some. The data contain under 85,000 clones, around 87% of them singletons. The sample consisted of CD4+ or CD8+ T cells sorted from blood, taken in a trial of the OX40 agonist ivuxolimab. These receptors were obtained from an adult with an advanced solid tumor such as melanoma, head and neck, liver or kidney cancer. The CDR3 runs from the conserved cysteine through the conserved F or W. Each record gives: clone size, V gene, CDR3 length, CDR3 protein. Not every row has a clone size; where given, it reads once, few, many or a size class.

abundance: NA; v_gene: TRBV18; len: 14; CDR3aa: CASSPSRSKGEQYF
abundance: NA; v_gene: TRBV10-3; len: 15; CDR3aa: CAISGTDTSSYEQYF
abundance: NA; v_gene: TRBV7-9; len: 15; CDR3aa: CASSLRPGPGDEQYF
abundance: NA; v_gene: TRBV5-1; len: 17; CDR3aa: CASSYFPPGQSTYGYTF
abundance: NA; v_gene: TRBV5-1; len: 15; CDR3aa: CASSLDPRNTDTQYF
abundance: NA; v_gene: TRBV19; len: 12; CDR3aa: CASRPNSYEQYF
abundance: NA; v_gene: TRBV28; len: 15; CDR3aa: CASGTLNQRRNTQYF
abundance: NA; v_gene: TRBV5-6; len: 13; CDR3aa: CASSPPGNYGYTF
abundance: NA; v_gene: TRBV18; len: 14; CDR3aa: CASSRTSGSHEQFF
abundance: few; v_gene: TRBV7-9; len: 14; CDR3aa: CASRGNTGANVLTF
abundance: NA; v_gene: TRBV6-1; len: 12; CDR3aa: CASARLGTEAFF
abundance: once; v_gene: TRBV28; len: 24; CDR3aa: CASSLPRAGGGLAGAFANTGELFF
abundance: NA; v_gene: TRBV6-5; len: 11; CDR3aa: CASSYSGEQYF
abundance: NA; v_gene: TRBV5-4; len: 15; CDR3aa: CASSLTSGLSYEQYF
abundance: once; v_gene: TRBV7-2; len: 14; CDR3aa: CASSLEGGLYEQYF
abundance: NA; v_gene: TRBV5-1; len: 14; CDR3aa: CASSLEGPLYGYTF
abundance: NA; v_gene: TRBV5-1; len: 16; CDR3aa: CASSLGLAGMGETQYF
abundance: few; v_gene: TRBV19; len: 15; CDR3aa: CASSDRQGSNQPQHF
abundance: NA; v_gene: TRBV7-9; len: 17; CDR3aa: CASSFGTGKYSNQPQHF
abundance: NA; v_gene: TRBV27; len: 11; CDR3aa: CASSSLGTQYF
abundance: NA; v_gene: TRBV19; len: 15; CDR3aa: CASSISGTGFYEQYF
abundance: NA; v_gene: TRBV9; len: 17; CDR3aa: CASSVEPSGSSADTQYF
abundance: NA; v_gene: TRBV2; len: 12; CDR3aa: CASSEEGNEQFF
abundance: once; v_gene: TRBV2; len: 15; CDR3aa: CASSADGDSYNEQFF
abundance: few; v_gene: TRBV6-1; len: 14; CDR3aa: CASSDSGGANVLTF
abundance: NA; v_gene: TRBV6-1; len: 15; CDR3aa: CASSEPARGGNTIYF